Below, 19 T cell receptor beta chains from the same sample are listed, as sequenced in a study of control samples from healthy donors and cancer patients. TCRdb's copy holds only in-frame clones and misses some; the assay was immunoSEQ multiplex PCR. The profile covers around 99,000 clones, with about nine tenths appearing a single time and 4.4% taken by the ten largest. The sample taken for sequencing was blood. The receptors shown here come from a human donor in good health. The donor label of this sample is uncertain.

The V and J genes are TRBV7-8 and TRBJ1-1, with D possibly being TRBD1 (5 bases). The germline gives CDR1 SGHVS, CDR2 FQNEAQ. V was cut by 3 bases and J by 3 bases, with 8 bases left in between. This CDR3 has 13 amino acids. The CDR3 region is CASSLGVDTEAFF. CDR3 coding DNA: TGTGCCAGCAGCTTGGGGGTGGACACTGAAGCTTTCTTT.

The V and J genes are TRBV24-1 and TRBJ1-2; D remains unclear. Trimming removed 4 bases at V and 2 bases at J, with 7 bases between. Germline loops: CDR1 KGHDR, CDR2 SFDVKD. This CDR3 is 13 amino acids long. The CDR3 is CATSEDGNYGYTF. The DNA of the CDR3 is TGTGCCACCAGTGAGGACGGCAACTATGGCTACACCTTC.

The rearrangement uses TRBV7-9 and TRBJ2-7; no clear D gene. The V end was cut by 0 bases, the J end by 0 bases, with 9 bases between. CDR3 length equals 15 residues. Germline V gene sequence: CDR1 SEHNR, CDR2 FQNEAQ (reference sequence). The CDR3 DNA reads as TGTGCCAGCAGCTTAGCGATAGGAAACTCCTACGAGCAGTACTTC. It encodes CASSLAIGNSYEQYF.

The chain recombines TRBV19 with TRBJ1-5; a weak D match, TRBD1 (5 bases). V lost 11 bases and J 3 bases, leaving 14 bases between the germline ends. The CDR3 has 13 amino acids. Germline lookup yields CDR1 LNHDA and CDR2 SQIVND (reference sequence). The CDR3 nucleotides are TGTGCCGTTTCGGGGGGAAACAATCAGCCCCAGCATTTT. Amino acid sequence: CAVSGGNNQPQHF.

The rearrangement joins TRBV30 to TRBJ1-1, with D possibly matching TRBD1 (5 bases). V dropped 0 bases and J dropped 5 bases, with 7 bases sitting between them. This CDR3 is 12 amino acids long. CDR1 is GTSNPN, CDR2 SVGIG, per germline (reference sequence). The CDR3 here is CAWSVGGTEAFF. DNA for the CDR3: TGTGCCTGGAGTGTCGGGGGAACTGAAGCTTTCTTT.

This chain connects TRBV18 to TRBJ1-3, with D hard to call. The germline V gene has CDR1 KGHSH and CDR2 LQKENI. Trimming shortened V by 3 bases and J by 0 bases, and 6 bases separated the two germline ends. There are 14 residues in the CDR3. The CDR3 DNA reads TGTGCCAGCTCACCGGGGTTCTCTGGAAACACCATATATTTT. Its translation: CASSPGFSGNTIYF.

This clone was seen once. V gene TRBV10-1 combines with J gene TRBJ1-1, with a weak D call TRBD1 (5 bases). Germline loops: CDR1 WNHNN, CDR2 SYGVQD (reference sequence). V lost 2 bases and J 5 bases, leaving 15 bases between the germline ends. This CDR3 spans 15 amino acids. CDR3 region: CASSEGTPERTEAFF. The CDR3 DNA reads as TGCGCCAGCAGTGAGGGGACCCCGGAGAGGACTGAAGCTTTCTTT.

The chain carries TRBV6-1 and TRBJ1-5, with 7 nucleotides matching TRBD1. Trimming removed 1 base from V and 6 bases from J; junction bases left unmatched: 3. This CDR3 is 14 amino acids long. From germline, CDR1 is MNHNS and CDR2 SASEGT. The CDR3 region has the DNA TGTGCCAGCAGTGAAGACAGGGGCGGTCAGCCCCAGCATTTT. Translation gives CASSEDRGGQPQHF.

The rearrangement links TRBV28 to TRBJ1-1; a possible D gene is TRBD1 (5 bases). V was cut by 6 bases and J by 8 bases, with 16 bases left in between. Germline CDR1 MDHEN, CDR2 SYDVKM. The CDR3 totals 13 residues. CDR3: CASSLPAGSEAFF. In nucleotides, the CDR3 is TGTGCCAGCAGCTTGCCGGCAGGGTCCGAAGCTTTCTTT.

V usage is TRBV25-1 and J usage is TRBJ1-3; 8 nucleotides align to TRBD1. The CDR3 has 13 amino acids. V lost 5 bases and J lost 8; bases outside the gene matches: 5. The V gene's germline CDR1 is MGHDK and CDR2 SYGVNS. In DNA, the CDR3 is TGTGCCAGCAGTACAGGGGGGATACACACCATATATTTT. Its translation is CASSTGGIHTIYF.

The CDR3 here is CASSEERTVNIQYF. Here the CDR3 DNA reads TGTGCCAGCAGTGAAGAACGGACAGTAAACATTCAGTACTTC. The J gene is TRBJ2-4, the V gene TRBV2, with D possibly matching TRBD1 (6 bases). Germline CDR1 and CDR2: SNHLY and FYNNEI. V was clipped by 1 base and J by 6 bases, with 10 bases between them. The CDR3 is 14 amino acids.

The CDR3 coding sequence is TGTGCCAGCAGTCTGGGCGGGGGCGACTACGAGCAGTACTTC. Protein product: CASSLGGGDYEQYF. V is TRBV13 and J is TRBJ2-7, with D perhaps TRBD2 (7 bases). Germline V lookup: CDR1 PRHDT, CDR2 FYEKMQ (reference sequence). Trimming removed 6 bases at V and 3 bases at J, with 15 bases between. The CDR3 spans 14 residues.

J is TRBJ1-1 and V is TRBV2; D might be TRBD1 (5 bases). V lost 3 bases to trimming and J lost 10 bases, with 15 bases between them. This CDR3 is built from 13 residues. Per the germline V gene, CDR1 is SNHLY and CDR2 is FYNNEI. The CDR3 DNA follows: TGTGCCAGCAGTGACAGGGAAGGTGTTGGAGCTTTCTTT. The encoded protein is CASSDREGVGAFF.

The chain joins TRBV30 to TRBJ1-3, with a tentative D call TRBD1 (6 bases). V dropped 2 bases and J dropped 4 bases, with 18 bases sitting between them. Germline V gene lookup returns CDR1 GTSNPN and CDR2 SVGIG (reference sequence). The CDR3 loop spans 16 amino acids. This CDR3 reads CAWSTTTGYAGNTIYF. For the CDR3, the DNA is TGTGCCTGGAGTACCACAACAGGGTACGCGGGAAACACCATATATTTT.

The chain has TRBV7-3 and TRBJ1-1; the D gene is possibly TRBD1 (6 bases). CDR1 and CDR2 from the germline V gene are SGHTA and FQGTGA. The CDR3 consists of 14 residues. The V end lost 6 bases, the J end lost 1 base, and 12 bases lay between the germline ends. CDR3 coding DNA: TGTGCCAGCAGTAACAGGGTGGGGAACACTGAAGCTTTCTTT. Its translation is CASSNRVGNTEAFF. The complete variable domain, with remaining parts taken from reference TRBV7-3 and TRBJ1-1, reads GAGVSQTPSNKVTEKGKYVELRCDPISGHTALYWYRQSLGQGPEFLIYFQGTGAADDSGLPNDRFFAVRPEGSVSTLKIQRTERGDSAVYLCASSNRVGNTEAFFGQGTRLTVV.

The chain uses TRBV18 and TRBJ2-7, with 9 bases that match TRBD1. The CDR3 sequence is 15 residues long. Germline V CDR1 and CDR2: KGHSH, LQKENI. V shed 8 bases, J shed 0 bases, and the junction held 8 bases outside the gene matches. The CDR3 sequence: CASAYTGGVSYEQYF. CDR3 sequence (DNA): TGTGCCAGCGCCTACACAGGGGGCGTCTCCTACGAGCAGTACTTC.

The chain uses TRBV25-1 and TRBJ1-2, with no clear D. Trimming pared 3 bases from V and 11 bases from J, leaving 19 bases between. Looked up from germline, CDR1 is MGHDK and CDR2 is SYGVNS. The CDR3 extends over 14 amino acids. The CDR3: CASSERGIEKGYTF. CDR3 nucleotide sequence: TGTGCCAGCAGTGAGCGCGGCATTGAGAAAGGGTACACCTTC.

The chain recombines TRBV6-6 with TRBJ2-7; 7 bases are a match to TRBD2. Trimming at V came to 6 bases and at J to 7 bases, leaving 9 bases not matched to a gene. CDR1 and CDR2 (germline): MNHNY, SVGAGI (reference sequence). This CDR3 contains 13 residues. CDR3 protein: CASSARTSQEQYF. As DNA, the CDR3 is TGTGCCAGCAGCGCCCGGACTAGTCAGGAGCAGTACTTC.

The chain has TRBV7-2 and TRBJ1-1, with D possibly TRBD1 on 6 matching bases. The CDR3 has 15 residues. With 4 bases removed from V and 0 bases from J, the gap between germline ends came to 12 bases. In germline, CDR1 is SGHTA, CDR2 FQGNSA. DNA for the CDR3: TGTGCCAGCAGCTCGTGGGGGGCCCTGAACACTGAAGCTTTCTTT. Amino acid sequence: CASSSWGALNTEAFF.